Listed below are T cell receptor beta chains from one sample, sequenced in a study of identical twins. TCRdb used MiXCR to reprocess the 5' RACE reads, holding one entry per CDR3 protein. The sample shows about 340,000 distinct CDR3 sequences, about 12% of them seen only once. This sample also appeared in a second study, on yellow fever vaccine responses in identical twins.

Sequenced sample: CD8+ T cells sorted from blood. The source is a woman in her late teens or twenties in good health. Each CDR3 is given with its conserved first and last residue. The D gene is left open where the match is weak. Not every row has a clone size; where given, it reads once, few, many or a size class.

CDR3nt,CDR3aa,j_gene,abundance,len,v_gene,d_gene
TGTGCCAGCAGCGCAGGGGCCAGTTCGGGGAAAGAAGAGACCCAGTACTTC,CASSAGASSGKEETQYF,TRBJ2-5,few,17,TRBV9,.
TGTGCCAGCAGGGATCCTGTTCCGAGCTCCTACAATGAGCAGTTCTTC,CASRDPVPSSYNEQFF,TRBJ2-1,.,16,TRBV2,.
TGTGCCAGCAGTCCGGGACCCGAGCTGTTTTTT,CASSPGPELFF,TRBJ2-2,few,11,TRBV12-3/TRBV12-4,.
TGTGCCAGCGGGGCCGGGAGGGCCTACGAGCAGTACTTC,CASGAGRAYEQYF,TRBJ2-7,.,13,TRBV12-3/TRBV12-4,TRBD2
TGTGCCACCGACCAAGGGAATTCACCCCTCCACTTT,CATDQGNSPLHF,TRBJ1-6,.,12,TRBV2,.
TGCAGCGTTGATAGGGAAGGCTACACCTTC,CSVDREGYTF,TRBJ1-2,few,10,TRBV29-1,.
TGTGCCAGTAACACAGGGATCACAGATACGCAGTATTTT,CASNTGITDTQYF,TRBJ2-3,.,13,TRBV9,.
TGTGCCAGCAGACCAAGCGGGGGTGGCGCAGATACGCAGTATTTT,CASRPSGGGADTQYF,TRBJ2-3,.,15,TRBV6-4,TRBD2
TGTGCCAGCAGCTTAGTGACGACTAGCGGGGGGGCAGATACGCAGTATTTT,CASSLVTTSGGADTQYF,TRBJ2-3,many,17,TRBV7-9,TRBD2
TGTGCCAGCAGCCCGGACGGAGGTTCCTGGGAGCAGTACTTC,CASSPDGGSWEQYF,TRBJ2-7,few,14,TRBV9,.
TGTGCCAGCAGCCAACCCCTCTCGGGCACTGAAGCTTTCTTT,CASSQPLSGTEAFF,TRBJ1-1,few,14,TRBV4-2,.
TGTGCCAGCAGTTACCCCGGTAGCGGGAGTTACGAGCAGTACTTC,CASSYPGSGSYEQYF,TRBJ2-7,.,15,TRBV6-2/TRBV6-3,TRBD2
TGTGCCAGCAGCTTAGGGTACAGGGCCTACGAGCAGTACTTC,CASSLGYRAYEQYF,TRBJ2-7,.,14,TRBV7-9,.
TGTGCCAGCACCCGCCTGACAGAAACCAGCGGGGAGCTGTTTTTT,CASTRLTETSGELFF,TRBJ2-2,.,15,TRBV27,.
TGTGCCAGCACCTCTACCGGGACAGGGGGCAATCAGCCCCAGCATTTT,CASTSTGTGGNQPQHF,TRBJ1-5,many,16,TRBV7-9,TRBD1
TGTGCCAGCAGCTTAGAGGGGACAAAGTACGAGCAGTACTTC,CASSLEGTKYEQYF,TRBJ2-7,few,14,TRBV13,.
TGTGCCAGCAGCTTGACAGGTCATGATGAGCAGTTCTTC,CASSLTGHDEQFF,TRBJ2-1,few,13,TRBV11-2,.
TGCGCCAGCAGCCGGACAGGGAAGAACACTGAAGCTTTCTTT,CASSRTGKNTEAFF,TRBJ1-1,.,14,TRBV5-1,TRBD1
TGTGCCAGCAGCCAAAGTTGGGGGGCCCATGCAGATACGCAGTATTTT,CASSQSWGAHADTQYF,TRBJ2-3,few,16,TRBV3-1,.
TGCAGTGCTAGTCAGCGGCTACAAGAGACCCAGTACTTC,CSASQRLQETQYF,TRBJ2-5,.,13,TRBV20-1,.
TGTGCCAGCAGTTTATCCCCTTTCGGGGAAGATACGCAGTATTTT,CASSLSPFGEDTQYF,TRBJ2-3,few,15,TRBV28,.
TGTGCCAGCAGCCCCCAAACGGGGGCTAACACAGATACGCAGTATTTT,CASSPQTGANTDTQYF,TRBJ2-3,.,16,TRBV3-1,.
TGCAGTGCACCGACAGGGGGCGGGACTGAAGCTTTCTTT,CSAPTGGGTEAFF,TRBJ1-1,many,13,TRBV20-1,TRBD1
TGCGCCAGCAGCTCTCAACTAGCGGGAGGGCCCCGACGGGAGCTGTTTTTT,CASSSQLAGGPRRELFF,TRBJ2-2,.,17,TRBV5-1,TRBD2
TGTGCCGGGGGGAGCGAGAATGAGCAGTTCTTC,CAGGSENEQFF,TRBJ2-1,many,11,TRBV9,.
TGCAGTGCTAGAGATCCCTGGGGCGGGAGAGGCGAGACCCAGTACTTC,CSARDPWGGRGETQYF,TRBJ2-5,.,16,TRBV20-1,TRBD2
TGCGCCAGCAGCCCGGACAACCAACAAGAGACCCAGTACTTC,CASSPDNQQETQYF,TRBJ2-5,.,14,TRBV5-1,.
TGTGCCAGCACCACGGGGGGGTATGACGAGCAGTACTTC,CASTTGGYDEQYF,TRBJ2-7,.,13,TRBV6-2/TRBV6-3,TRBD2
TGTGCCAGCAGCTATGGCGGGAGGGCCGGGGAGCTGTTTTTT,CASSYGGRAGELFF,TRBJ2-2,.,14,TRBV27,TRBD2
TGTGCCAGCAGCCTTGGGCTAGCGGAGAGCTCCTACGAGCAGTACTTC,CASSLGLAESSYEQYF,TRBJ2-7,.,16,TRBV7-6,TRBD2
TGTGCCAGCAGCGTAGGGCAGGGGATTTCCTACGAGCAGTACTTC,CASSVGQGISYEQYF,TRBJ2-7,.,15,TRBV9,.
TGCAGCGTCGACAGGGGCACCAGCTCCTACAATGAGCAGTTCTTC,CSVDRGTSSYNEQFF,TRBJ2-1,few,15,TRBV29-1,TRBD1
TGTGCCAGCAGCCAAGATGGGATTTTGGACACTGAAGCTTTCTTT,CASSQDGILDTEAFF,TRBJ1-1,few,15,TRBV4-2,.
TGCGCCAGCAGCTTGGATTCTTCGGGGGACGAGCAGTACTTC,CASSLDSSGDEQYF,TRBJ2-7,few,14,TRBV5-1,.
TGTGCCAGCAGCGCCCCCGGGACTTCCTACTACAATGAGCAGTTCTTC,CASSAPGTSYYNEQFF,TRBJ2-1,many,16,TRBV9,.
TGTGCTCTATCCGGGAGCTCCTACAATGAGCAGTTCTTC,CALSGSSYNEQFF,TRBJ2-1,many,13,TRBV12-5,.
TGTGCCACGAAGCAGGGGGAGAGCACAGATACGCAGTATTTT,CATKQGESTDTQYF,TRBJ2-3,.,14,TRBV24-1,TRBD1
TGTGCCAGCAGTCCGCTTGAGGGAGAGACCCAGTACTTC,CASSPLEGETQYF,TRBJ2-5,few,13,TRBV27,.
TGTGCCAGCAGTTTTAGGGCAGGGGGCTTCGGGGATGAGCAGTTCTTC,CASSFRAGGFGDEQFF,TRBJ2-1,few,16,TRBV27,TRBD1
TGTGCCAGCAGCCTTGGACAGGGGGCGACGACAGATACGCAGTATTTT,CASSLGQGATTDTQYF,TRBJ2-3,few,16,TRBV6-4,TRBD1
TGTGCCAGCAGCTTAATTGGCGGGCGCACAGATACGCAGTATTTT,CASSLIGGRTDTQYF,TRBJ2-3,.,15,TRBV7-6,.
TGTGCCAGCAGCGAAAGCCAGGACAGGGGGCACAATGAGCAGTTCTTC,CASSESQDRGHNEQFF,TRBJ2-1,.,16,TRBV25-1,TRBD1
TGTGCCAGCAGCTCTTTTGGGGGGGACACTGAAGCTTTCTTT,CASSSFGGDTEAFF,TRBJ1-1,few,14,TRBV13,.
TGTGCCAGCAGTTTATGGGCAGGGGAGCAGTTCTTC,CASSLWAGEQFF,TRBJ2-1,few,12,TRBV28,.
TGCGCCAGCAGCGGGGGGAGCGGGGGCAGCACAGATACGCAGTATTTT,CASSGGSGGSTDTQYF,TRBJ2-3,.,16,TRBV5-1,TRBD2
TGTGCCAGCAAAAGGGGACAGGGGGCGAGGGAGACCCAGTACTTC,CASKRGQGARETQYF,TRBJ2-5,.,15,TRBV6-1,TRBD1
TGCAGTGCCCCAGCGGGAACCTACAATGAGCAGTTCTTC,CSAPAGTYNEQFF,TRBJ2-1,many,13,TRBV20-1,TRBD2
TGCAGTGCTAAGCAGGTATACGACCAAGAGACCCAGTACTTC,CSAKQVYDQETQYF,TRBJ2-5,.,14,TRBV20-1,.
TGCAGTGCCACTGGCGGGACTAGCGACTACAATGAGCAGTTCTTC,CSATGGTSDYNEQFF,TRBJ2-1,few,15,TRBV20-1,TRBD2
TGCGCCACCCGACTAGCGGGGGGGAACACAGATACGCAGTATTTT,CATRLAGGNTDTQYF,TRBJ2-3,.,15,TRBV10-2,TRBD2
TGTGCCAGCATGGTCTTGGGACGGGGCACAGATACGCAGTATTTT,CASMVLGRGTDTQYF,TRBJ2-3,.,15,TRBV6-1,.
TGCAGCGGCGGGGACAGGGGTTACGAGCAGTACTTC,CSGGDRGYEQYF,TRBJ2-7,few,12,TRBV29-1,TRBD1
TGCGCCAGCAGCCAAGTGGCAGGTCGATTTGAAGCTTTCTTT,CASSQVAGRFEAFF,TRBJ1-1,.,14,TRBV4-1,.